The 13 T cell receptor beta chains reported below all come from one sample, sequenced in a study of human T cells and chemical hapten exposure. Time point of the sample: patch test 2, 6 weeks after DPC sensitization. Stated treatment: therapeutic diphenylcyclopropenone sensitization with weekly scalp DPC. TCRdb itself ran the RACE reads through MiXCR, one entry per CDR3 protein. The sample shows hundreds of thousands of distinct CDR3 sequences, about 6% of them seen only once. The sequences come from whole blood, collected in connection with sensitization to the hapten diphenylcyclopropenone (DPC). The receptor source for this set is a woman aged 18 to 35 with alopecia areata. Some clones in this sample may be carry-over from other donors' samples.

This clonotype turned up a few times. The chain combines TRBV9 with TRBJ1-1; no definite D call. The CDR3 spans 13 residues. Germline V gives CDR1 SGDLS, CDR2 YYNGEE. V lost 5 bases, J lost 6 bases, and 14 bases lay in between. The CDR3 loop is CASSSSGFSEAFF. The DNA for the CDR3 is TGTGCCAGCAGTTCGTCGGGGTTTTCTGAAGCTTTCTTT.

The chain carries TRBV28 and TRBJ2-7; D is unclear. The CDR3 length is 13 residues. Trimming shortened V by 10 bases and J by 3 bases, and 16 bases separated the two germline ends. CDR1 and CDR2 (germline): MDHEN, SYDVKM. CDR3 sequence: CATLPPGIYEQYF. CDR3 DNA: TGTGCCACACTCCCACCAGGTATCTACGAGCAGTACTTC.

This clonotype came up a few times. The chain recombines TRBV10-3 with TRBJ2-3; 8 bases are shared with TRBD1. This CDR3 region has 17 residues. Germline CDR1 ENHRY, CDR2 SYGVKD. V gave up 11 bases and J gave up 1 base; unmatched junction bases: 17. DNA of the CDR3: TGTGCCTTTCAGGGGGCGGGACGGATCCGGGGCACAGATACGCAGTATTTT. Protein: CAFQGAGRIRGTDTQYF.

This clonotype was seen a few times. V usage is TRBV6-2 or TRBV6-3 and J usage is TRBJ2-6, with D tentatively TRBD1 or TRBD2 (5 bases each). CDR3 size: 15 residues. Trimming removed 6 bases from V and 0 bases from J, with 9 bases in between. Germline loops: CDR1 MNHEY, CDR2 SVGEGT. CDR3: CASSRGLSGANVLTF. CDR3 bases: TGTGCCAGCAGCCGGGGCCTCTCTGGGGCCAACGTCCTGACTTTC.

This clonotype was observed at least ten times. The chain uses TRBV5-1 and TRBJ1-5, with D possibly matching TRBD1 (6 bases). Germline lookup yields CDR1 SGHRS and CDR2 YFSETQ. V was clipped by 0 bases and J by 10 bases, with 17 bases between them. The CDR3 is made up of 15 amino acids. The CDR3 loop is CASSLGTAQSSPQHF. The CDR3 nucleotides are TGCGCCAGCAGCTTGGGGACAGCCCAATCAAGCCCCCAGCATTTT.

This clonotype was picked up a small number of times. V usage is TRBV5-1 and J usage is TRBJ2-3; no reliable D call. Between the trimmed V and J ends, which lost 0 bases and 0 bases, there was a span of 11 bases. The CDR3 runs 16 residues. The germline gives CDR1 SGHRS, CDR2 YFSETQ. CDR3 sequence reads: CASSLAPATSTDTQYF. CDR3 nucleotide sequence: TGCGCCAGCAGCTTGGCGCCAGCGACTAGCACAGATACGCAGTATTTT.

This clonotype was detected only a few times. The chain links TRBV3-1 to TRBJ2-2; TRBD1 might be the D (5 bases). Looked up from germline, CDR1 is LGHDT and CDR2 is YNNKEL (reference sequence). The length of the CDR3 is 14 residues. Between the trimmed V and J ends, which lost 4 bases and 5 bases, there was a span of 11 bases. The CDR3 coding sequence is TGTGCCAGCAGCCTTGTCAGGGCGACCGGGGAGCTGTTTTTT. It specifies CASSLVRATGELFF.

This clonotype was observed at least ten times. The chain has TRBV4-2 and TRBJ1-6; the match to TRBD1 covers 7 bases. This CDR3 comprises 13 residues. Trimming removed 8 bases from V and 7 bases from J; junction bases left unmatched: 5. Germline lookup yields CDR1 LGHNA and CDR2 YNFKEQ. In nucleotides, the CDR3 is TGTGCCAGCTCCGGGACAGAGAATTCACCCCTCCACTTT. Protein: CASSGTENSPLHF.

This clonotype has a handful of counts. The V and J genes are TRBV28 and TRBJ2-7; 11 nucleotides agree with TRBD2. The CDR3 contains 15 residues. Germline assignment: CDR1 MDHEN and CDR2 SYDVKM. Losses at the gene ends were 4 bases for V and 6 bases for J; bases not matched to a gene: 8. CDR3 region: CASSSIAGGPVEQYF. The CDR3 region has the DNA TGTGCCAGCAGTTCCATAGCGGGGGGGCCGGTCGAGCAGTACTTC.

This clonotype was seen ten or more times. This chain links TRBV6-6 with TRBJ1-2; the match to TRBD1 covers 7 bases. CDR3 length: 12 amino acids. Trimming cost V 7 bases and J 10 bases; bases outside gene matches: 9. The germline CDR1 and CDR2 sequences are MNHNY and SVGAGI (reference sequence). This chain's CDR3 is CASTGQKEDYTF. The CDR3 region has the DNA TGTGCCAGCACGGGACAGAAAGAGGACTACACCTTC.

This clonotype was found many times. The CDR3 protein is CSARNPNLSYNSPLHF. DNA of the CDR3: TGCAGTGCTAGAAATCCCAACCTCTCCTATAATTCACCCCTCCACTTT. The chain uses TRBV20-1 and TRBJ1-6; D unresolved. Per the germline V gene, CDR1 is DFQATT and CDR2 is SNEGSKA (reference sequence). V was cut by 2 bases and J by 0 bases, with 11 bases left in between. The CDR3 is 16 amino acids.

This clonotype came up many times. DNA of the CDR3: TGCAGTGCTAGGGACACGCAGTATACCAATCAGCCCCAGCATTTT. Protein: CSARDTQYTNQPQHF. The chain combines TRBV20-1 with TRBJ1-5; D possibly corresponds to TRBD1 (5 bases). There are 15 residues in the CDR3. CDR1 and CDR2 (germline): DFQATT, SNEGSKA (reference sequence). V dropped 3 bases and J dropped 3 bases, with 15 bases sitting between them.

This clonotype occurred many times. V and J are TRBV7-8 and TRBJ1-5; 7 positions agree with TRBD1. CDR1 is SGHVS, CDR2 FQNEAQ, per germline. There are 17 residues in the CDR3. V lost 1 base to trimming and J lost 0 bases; unmatched junction nucleotides: 6. The CDR3 loop reads CASSLVGTVYSNQPQHF. The CDR3, as DNA: TGTGCCAGCAGCTTAGTCGGGACAGTTTATAGCAATCAGCCCCAGCATTTT.